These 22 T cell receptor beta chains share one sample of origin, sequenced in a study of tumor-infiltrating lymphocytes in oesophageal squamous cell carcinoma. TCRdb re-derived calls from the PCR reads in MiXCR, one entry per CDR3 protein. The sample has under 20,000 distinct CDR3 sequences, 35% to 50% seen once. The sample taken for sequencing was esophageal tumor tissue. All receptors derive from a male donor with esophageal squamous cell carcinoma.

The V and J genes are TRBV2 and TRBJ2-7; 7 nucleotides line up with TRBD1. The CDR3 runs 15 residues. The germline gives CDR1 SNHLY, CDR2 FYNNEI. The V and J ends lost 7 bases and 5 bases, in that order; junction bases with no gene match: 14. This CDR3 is CASTGPDRALNEQYF. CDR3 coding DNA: TGTGCCAGCACGGGCCCTGACAGGGCTCTTAACGAGCAGTACTTC.

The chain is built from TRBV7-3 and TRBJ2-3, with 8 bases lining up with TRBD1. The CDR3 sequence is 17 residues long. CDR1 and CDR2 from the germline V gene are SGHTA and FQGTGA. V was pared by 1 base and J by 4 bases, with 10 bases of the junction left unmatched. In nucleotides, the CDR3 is TGTGCCAGCAGCTTAAGACGGTTGGCAGGGGGCGCAGATACGCAGTATTTT. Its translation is CASSLRRLAGGADTQYF.

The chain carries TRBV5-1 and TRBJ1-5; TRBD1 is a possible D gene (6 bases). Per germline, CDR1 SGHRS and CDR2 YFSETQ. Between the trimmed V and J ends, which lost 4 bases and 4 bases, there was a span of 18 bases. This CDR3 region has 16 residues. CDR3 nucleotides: TGCGCCAGCAGCCCGGGCCTCAACAGGGTAAATCAGCCCCAGCATTTT. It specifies CASSPGLNRVNQPQHF.

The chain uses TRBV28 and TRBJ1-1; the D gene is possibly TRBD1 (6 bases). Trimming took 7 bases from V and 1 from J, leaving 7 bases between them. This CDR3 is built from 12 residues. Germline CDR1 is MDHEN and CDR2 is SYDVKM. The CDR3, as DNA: TGTGCCAGCACCAGGGGGAACACTGAAGCTTTCTTT. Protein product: CASTRGNTEAFF.

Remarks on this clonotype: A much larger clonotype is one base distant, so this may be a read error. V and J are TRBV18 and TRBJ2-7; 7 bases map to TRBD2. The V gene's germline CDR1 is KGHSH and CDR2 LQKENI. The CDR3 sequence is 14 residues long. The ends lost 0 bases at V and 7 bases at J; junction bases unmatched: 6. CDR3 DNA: TGTGCCAGCTCACCACCGGTACGGGAGGATGAGCAGTACTTC. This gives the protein CASSPPVREDEQYF.

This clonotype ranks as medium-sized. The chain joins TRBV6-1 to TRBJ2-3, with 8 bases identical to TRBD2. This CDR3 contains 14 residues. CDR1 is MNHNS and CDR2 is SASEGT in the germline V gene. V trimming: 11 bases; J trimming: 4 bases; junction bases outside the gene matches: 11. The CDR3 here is CASRDGGAADTQYF. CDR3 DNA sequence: TGTGCCTCACGCGACGGGGGGGCGGCAGATACGCAGTATTTT.

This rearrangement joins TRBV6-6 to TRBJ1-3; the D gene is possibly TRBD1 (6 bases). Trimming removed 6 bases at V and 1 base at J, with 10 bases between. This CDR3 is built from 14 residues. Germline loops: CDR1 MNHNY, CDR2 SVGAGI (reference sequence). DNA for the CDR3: TGTGCCAGCAGAAAAACAGGGTCTGGAAACACCATATATTTT. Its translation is CASRKTGSGNTIYF.

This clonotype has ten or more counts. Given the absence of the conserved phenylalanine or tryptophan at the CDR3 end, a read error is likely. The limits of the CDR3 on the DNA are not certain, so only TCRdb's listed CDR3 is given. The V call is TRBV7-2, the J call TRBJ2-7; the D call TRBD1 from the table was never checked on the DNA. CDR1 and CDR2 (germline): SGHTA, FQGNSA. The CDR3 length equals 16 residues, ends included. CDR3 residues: CASATGTGGPLDTFGS.

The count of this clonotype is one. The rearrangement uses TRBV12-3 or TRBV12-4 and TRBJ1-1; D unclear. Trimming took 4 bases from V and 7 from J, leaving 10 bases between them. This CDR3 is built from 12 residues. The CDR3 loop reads CASSYTGIEAFF. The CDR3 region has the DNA TGTGCCAGCAGTTATACCGGGATTGAAGCTTTCTTT.

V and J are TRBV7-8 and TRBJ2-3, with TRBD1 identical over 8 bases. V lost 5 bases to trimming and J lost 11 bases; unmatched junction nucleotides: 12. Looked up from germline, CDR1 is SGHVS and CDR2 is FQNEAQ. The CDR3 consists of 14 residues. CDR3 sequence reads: CASSTWTGRYEQYF. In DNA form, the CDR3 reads TGTGCCAGCAGCACCTGGACAGGGCGCTACGAGCAGTATTTT. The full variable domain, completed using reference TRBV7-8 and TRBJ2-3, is GAGVSQSPRYKVAKRGQDVALRCDPISGHVSLFWYQQALGQGPEFLTYFQNEAQLDKSGLPSDRFFAERPEGSVSTLKIQRTQQEDSAVYLCASSTWTGRYEQYFGPGTRLTVL.

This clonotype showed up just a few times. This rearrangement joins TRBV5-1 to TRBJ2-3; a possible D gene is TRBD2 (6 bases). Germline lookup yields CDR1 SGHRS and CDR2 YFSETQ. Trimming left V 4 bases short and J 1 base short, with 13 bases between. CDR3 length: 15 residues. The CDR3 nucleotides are TGCGCCAGCAGCCCGGGGACTCTTGGCACAGATACGCAGTATTTT. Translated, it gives CASSPGTLGTDTQYF.

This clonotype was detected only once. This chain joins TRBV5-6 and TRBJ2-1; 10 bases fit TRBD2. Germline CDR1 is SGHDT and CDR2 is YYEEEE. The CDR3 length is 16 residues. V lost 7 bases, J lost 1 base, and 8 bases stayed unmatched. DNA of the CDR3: TGTGCCAGCCTTAGACTAGCGGGTTGGTCCTACAATGAGCAGTTCTTC. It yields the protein CASLRLAGWSYNEQFF.

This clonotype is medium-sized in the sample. CDR3 residues: CASSEGTSGSYEQYF. The CDR3 DNA follows: TGTGCCAGCAGTGAAGGGACTAGCGGCTCCTACGAGCAGTACTTC. The chain uses TRBV6-1 and TRBJ2-7; TRBD2 matches at 10 bases. The junction had 0 bases not matched to a gene; V was cut back by 1 base and J by 0 bases. The CDR3 loop spans 15 amino acids. CDR1 and CDR2 from the germline V gene are MNHNS and SASEGT.

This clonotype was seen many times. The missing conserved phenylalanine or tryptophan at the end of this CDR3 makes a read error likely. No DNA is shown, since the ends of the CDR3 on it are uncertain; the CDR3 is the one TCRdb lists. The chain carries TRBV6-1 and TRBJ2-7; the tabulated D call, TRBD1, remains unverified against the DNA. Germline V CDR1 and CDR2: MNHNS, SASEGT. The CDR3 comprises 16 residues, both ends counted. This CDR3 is CASSYGGAVGGYTFGS.

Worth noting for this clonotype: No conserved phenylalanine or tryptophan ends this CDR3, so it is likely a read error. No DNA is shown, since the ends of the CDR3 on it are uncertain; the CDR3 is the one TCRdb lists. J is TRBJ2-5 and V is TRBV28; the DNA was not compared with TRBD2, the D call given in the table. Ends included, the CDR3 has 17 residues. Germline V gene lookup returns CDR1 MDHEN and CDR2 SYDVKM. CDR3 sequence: CASTLSGGFSYEQYFGN.

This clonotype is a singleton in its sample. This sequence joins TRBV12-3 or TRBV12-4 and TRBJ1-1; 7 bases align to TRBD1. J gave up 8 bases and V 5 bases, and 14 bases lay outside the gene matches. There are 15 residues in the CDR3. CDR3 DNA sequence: TGTGCCAGCAGTCAACCATGGGGGCAGGGGGAGGAAGCTTTCTTT. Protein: CASSQPWGQGEEAFF.

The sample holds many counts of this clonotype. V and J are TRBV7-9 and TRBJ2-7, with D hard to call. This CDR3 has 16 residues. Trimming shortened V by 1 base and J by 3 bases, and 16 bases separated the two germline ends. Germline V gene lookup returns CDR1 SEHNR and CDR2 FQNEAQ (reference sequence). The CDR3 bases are TGTGCCAGCAGCTTAGAGGTCACGGCTTCAGGCTACGAGCAGTACTTC. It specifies CASSLEVTASGYEQYF.

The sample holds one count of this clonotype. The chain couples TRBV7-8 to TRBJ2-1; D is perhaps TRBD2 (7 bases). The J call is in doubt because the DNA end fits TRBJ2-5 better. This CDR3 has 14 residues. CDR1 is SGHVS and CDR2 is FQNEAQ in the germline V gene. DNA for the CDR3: TGTGCCAGCAGCCTCAGGGAGGGAGGGGGGACCCAGTACTTC. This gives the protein CASSLREGGGTQYF.

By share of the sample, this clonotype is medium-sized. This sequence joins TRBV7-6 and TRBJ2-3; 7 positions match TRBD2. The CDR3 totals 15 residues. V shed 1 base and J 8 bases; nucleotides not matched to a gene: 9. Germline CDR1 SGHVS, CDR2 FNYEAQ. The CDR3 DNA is TGTGCCAGCAGCTTAGAACCGGGACTACAGACTACGCAGTATTTT. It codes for CASSLEPGLQTTQYF.

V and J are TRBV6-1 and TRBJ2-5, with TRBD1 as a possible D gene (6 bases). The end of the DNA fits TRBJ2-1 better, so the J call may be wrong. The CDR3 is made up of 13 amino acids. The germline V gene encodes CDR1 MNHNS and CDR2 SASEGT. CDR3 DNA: TGTGCCAGCACGGCAGGGGAAGCCAATGAGCAGTTCTTC. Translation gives CASTAGEANEQFF.

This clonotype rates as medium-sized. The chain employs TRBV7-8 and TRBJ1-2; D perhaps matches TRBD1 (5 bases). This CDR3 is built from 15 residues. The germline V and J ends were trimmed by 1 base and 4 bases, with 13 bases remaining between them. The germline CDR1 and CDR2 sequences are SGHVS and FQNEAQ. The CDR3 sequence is CASSLEPGLGYGYTF. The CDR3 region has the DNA TGTGCCAGCAGCTTAGAACCAGGGCTTGGCTATGGCTACACCTTC. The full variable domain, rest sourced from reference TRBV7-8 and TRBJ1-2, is GAGVSQSPRYKVAKRGQDVALRCDPISGHVSLFWYQQALGQGPEFLTYFQNEAQLDKSGLPSDRFFAERPEGSVSTLKIQRTQQEDSAVYLCASSLEPGLGYGYTFGSGTRLTVV.

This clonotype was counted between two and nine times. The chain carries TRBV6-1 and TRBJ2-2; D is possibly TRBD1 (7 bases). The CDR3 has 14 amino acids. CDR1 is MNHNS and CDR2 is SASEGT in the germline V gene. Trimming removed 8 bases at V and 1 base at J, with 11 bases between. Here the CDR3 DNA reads TGTGCCAGCGGAGGGGGCCAGAACACCGGGGAGCTGTTTTTT. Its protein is CASGGGQNTGELFF.